This T cell receptor beta chain is drawn from a study of long-term antiretroviral therapy in people with HIV. The CDR3 is 15 residues long. Germline lookup yields CDR1 SNHLY and CDR2 FYNNEI. V lost 7 bases and J lost 0, with 13 bases in between. The run of the v3.0 immunoSEQ assay was at survey level. For each individual sample, sequencing targeted roughly 35,000-55,000 T-cell genomes. The table came from immunoSEQ multiplex PCR; TCRdb's copy has only in-frame clones and leaves some out. The data contain tens of thousands of clones, around 83% of them seen just once; the ten biggest clones take up roughly 19%.

This specimen was unsorted PBMCs, taken 0.1 years before starting antiretroviral therapy. The clonotype comes from a young man with HIV. V is TRBV2 and J is TRBJ1-5; D is unresolved. The CDR3 DNA sequence: TGTGCCAGCACCGTGGGCGGAAATAGCAATCAGCCCCAGCATTTT. It is translated as CASTVGGNSNQPQHF. Full variable domain (outside the CDR3, taken from reference TRBV2 and TRBJ1-5): EPEVTQTPSHQVTQMGQEVILRCVPISNHLYFYWYRQILGQKVEFLVSFYNNEISEKSEIFDDQFSVERPDGSNFTLKIRSTKLEDSAMYFCASTVGGNSNQPQHFGDGTRLSIL.